This TCR beta chain was sequenced during a study of response to subunit inactivated influenza vaccine. As regards this clonotype: Its antigen remains unidentified.

MiXCR, run by TCRdb on the RT-PCR reads, gives a single entry per CDR3 protein. This table has 650,000 or so distinct CDR3 sequences, about 14% appearing once. Points from the study as a whole: Researchers suggested that each seasonal influenza vaccination recruits few new T cells.

V was pared by 1 base and J by 6 bases, with 2 bases of the junction left unmatched. Germline V lookup: CDR1 SEHNR, CDR2 FQNEAQ (reference sequence). The CDR3 contains 14 residues. Sample: PBMCs from blood, taken approximately 15 days before vaccination. This sequence joins TRBV7-9 and TRBJ2-1, with 8 nucleotides matching TRBD1. The sequence was collected from a man between 45 and 60 years old who received an inactivated influenza vaccine. CDR3 coding DNA: TGTGCCAGCAGCTTAGGGACAGGGCTCAATGAGCAGTTCTTC. Amino acid sequence: CASSLGTGLNEQFF.